This T cell receptor (beta chain) was observed in a study of control samples from healthy donors and cancer patients. V gave up 6 bases and J gave up 3 bases, with 12 bases separating them. The CDR3 totals 13 residues. CDR1 and CDR2 (germline): SGHAT, FQNNGV. TCRdb's copy holds only in-frame clones and misses some; the assay was immunoSEQ multiplex PCR. The sample yields 150,000 to 200,000 clones, roughly 94% seen once. This chain uses TRBV11-2 with TRBJ2-7, with D possibly matching TRBD1 (6 bases). The specimen sequenced was blood. The clonotype was recovered from a woman in her forties in good health. The CDR3 DNA sequence: TGTGCCAGCAGACTGACAGGTAACTACGAGCAGTACTTC. Amino acid sequence: CASRLTGNYEQYF.